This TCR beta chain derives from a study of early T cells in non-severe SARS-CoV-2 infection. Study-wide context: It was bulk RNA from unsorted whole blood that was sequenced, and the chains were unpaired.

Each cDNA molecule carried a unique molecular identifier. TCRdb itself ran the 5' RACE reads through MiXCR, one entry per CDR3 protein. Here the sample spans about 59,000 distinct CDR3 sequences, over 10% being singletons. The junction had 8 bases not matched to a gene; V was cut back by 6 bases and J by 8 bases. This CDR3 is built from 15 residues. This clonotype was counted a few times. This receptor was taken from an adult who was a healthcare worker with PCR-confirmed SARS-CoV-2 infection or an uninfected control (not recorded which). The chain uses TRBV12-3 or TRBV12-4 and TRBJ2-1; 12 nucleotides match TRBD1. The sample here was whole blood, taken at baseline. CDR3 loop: CASRAGTGGSDEQFF. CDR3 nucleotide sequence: TGTGCCAGCAGAGCCGGGACAGGGGGCAGCGATGAGCAGTTCTTC.